This T cell receptor (beta chain) was captured in a study of cytomegalovirus exposure and HLA in healthy donors. Notes on the study in general: Per published reports, the classifier diagnosed cytomegalovirus status with high specificity and sensitivity. Some TCR beta chains (around 180 of them) were listed as cytomegalovirus-associated. HLA alleles showed associations with some 15,000 TCR beta sequences in a later analysis, at a 0.05 false discovery rate. Apart from CMV serostatus, no immune exposure information was available.

This clone was recorded only once. Antigen unknown. Amplification used 60 Vbeta primers and 13 Jbeta primers. The table came from immunoSEQ multiplex PCR; TCRdb's copy has only in-frame clones and leaves some out. The table includes approximately 290,000 clones, 80% detected once. V lost 5 bases, J lost 2 bases, and 7 bases lay in between. CDR1 and CDR2 (germline): SNHLY, FYNNEI. The CDR3 length is 12 residues. Sequences were obtained from PBMCs. The sequence derives from a girl aged 2 to 9 in good health and CMV-seronegative. The rearrangement uses TRBV2 and TRBJ2-7; D is perhaps TRBD1 (5 bases). As DNA, the CDR3 is TGTGCCAGCAGTTCGACAGCCTACGAGCAGTACTTC. Amino acid sequence: CASSSTAYEQYF.